The entry below gives a single T cell receptor (beta chain) sequence along with its context. Its target is not known. TCRdb re-analysed the reads in MiXCR, keeping a single row per CDR3 protein. The table has roughly 180,000 distinct CDR3 sequences, roughly 21% seen once; the top ten hold roughly 25%. This sample was included in a study of T cell repertoires in cytomegalovirus infection. The wider study: Indications came from public TCR beta signatures; they pointed to CMV infection and to a matching HLA type.

V shed 11 bases, J shed 8 bases, and the junction held 26 bases outside the gene matches. This CDR3 spans 18 amino acids. Germline V gene sequence: CDR1 SNHLY, CDR2 FYNNEI. This sample comprised CD8+ T cells from cultured PBMCs, obtained from culture after CMV antigen stimulation. This chain links TRBV2 with TRBJ1-4, with 7 positions matching TRBD1. The clonotype originates from a human donor in good health (CMV status not recorded). Some clones in this sample may be carry-over from other donors' samples. CDR3 sequence (DNA): TGTGCCTACACGCAAGACAGGGCCCGAGGCGTCCATCGCGAAAAACTGTTTTTT. Its protein is CAYTQDRARGVHREKLFF.